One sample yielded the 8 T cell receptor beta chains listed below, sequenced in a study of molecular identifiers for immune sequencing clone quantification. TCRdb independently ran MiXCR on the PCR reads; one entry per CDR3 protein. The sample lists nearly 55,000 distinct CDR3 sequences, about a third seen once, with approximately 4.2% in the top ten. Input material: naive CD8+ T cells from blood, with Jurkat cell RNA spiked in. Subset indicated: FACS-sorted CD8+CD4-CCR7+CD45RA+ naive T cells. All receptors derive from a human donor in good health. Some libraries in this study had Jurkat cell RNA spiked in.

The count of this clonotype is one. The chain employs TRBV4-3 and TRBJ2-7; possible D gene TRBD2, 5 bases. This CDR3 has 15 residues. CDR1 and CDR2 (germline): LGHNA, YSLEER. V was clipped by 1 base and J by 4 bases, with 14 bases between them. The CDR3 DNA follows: TGCGCCAGCAGCCAAGTGGGCGAGAGGGCTTACGAGCAGTACTTC. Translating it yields CASSQVGERAYEQYF.

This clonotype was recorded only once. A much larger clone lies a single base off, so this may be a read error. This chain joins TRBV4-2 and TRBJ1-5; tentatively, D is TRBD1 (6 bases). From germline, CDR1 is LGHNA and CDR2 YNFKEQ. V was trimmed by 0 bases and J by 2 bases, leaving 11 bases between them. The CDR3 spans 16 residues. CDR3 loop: CASSQEVGQRNQPQHF. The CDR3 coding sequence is TGTGCCAGCAGCCAAGAAGTCGGACAGCGCAATCAGCCCCAGCATTTT.

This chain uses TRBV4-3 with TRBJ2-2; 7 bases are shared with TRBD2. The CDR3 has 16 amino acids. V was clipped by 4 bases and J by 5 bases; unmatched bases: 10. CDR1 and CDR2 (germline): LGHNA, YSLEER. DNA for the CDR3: TGCGCCAGCAGCCGAGAGGTAGCAGCGGGAACCGGGGAGCTGTTTTTT. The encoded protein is CASSREVAAGTGELFF.

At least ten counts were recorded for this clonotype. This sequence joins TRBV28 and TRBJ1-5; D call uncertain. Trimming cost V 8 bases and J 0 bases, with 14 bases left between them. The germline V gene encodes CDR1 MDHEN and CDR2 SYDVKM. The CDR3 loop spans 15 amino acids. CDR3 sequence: CASEPAVYSNQPQHF. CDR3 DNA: TGTGCCAGCGAACCGGCAGTTTATAGCAATCAGCCCCAGCATTTT.

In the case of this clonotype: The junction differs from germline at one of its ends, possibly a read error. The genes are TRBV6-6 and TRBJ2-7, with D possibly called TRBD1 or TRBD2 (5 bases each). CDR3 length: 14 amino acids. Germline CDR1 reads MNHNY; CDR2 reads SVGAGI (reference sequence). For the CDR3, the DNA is TGTGCCAGCTGTACTGACGGGGCCTCCTCCGAGCAGTACTTC. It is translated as CASCTDGASSEQYF.

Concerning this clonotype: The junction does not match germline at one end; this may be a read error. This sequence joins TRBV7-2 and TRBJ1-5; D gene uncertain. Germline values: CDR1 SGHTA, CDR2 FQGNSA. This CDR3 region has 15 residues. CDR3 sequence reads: CASCLGPYSNQPQHF. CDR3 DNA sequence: TGTGCCAGCTGCTTAGGGCCATATAGCAATCAGCCCCAGCATTTT.

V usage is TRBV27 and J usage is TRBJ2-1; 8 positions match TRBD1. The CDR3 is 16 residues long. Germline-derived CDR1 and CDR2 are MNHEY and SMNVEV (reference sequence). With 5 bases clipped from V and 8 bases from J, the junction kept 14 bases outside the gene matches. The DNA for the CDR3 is TGTGCCAGCAGTCCTGCCCCGGACAGGGCCTGGGATGAGCAGTTCTTC. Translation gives CASSPAPDRAWDEQFF.

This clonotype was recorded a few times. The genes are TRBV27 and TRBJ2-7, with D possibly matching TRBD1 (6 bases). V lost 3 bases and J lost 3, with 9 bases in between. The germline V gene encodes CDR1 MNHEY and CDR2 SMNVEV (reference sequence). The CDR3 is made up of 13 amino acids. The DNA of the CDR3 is TGTGCCAGCAGTTTGGGGGACAACTACGAGCAGTACTTC. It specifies CASSLGDNYEQYF.